This is a list of T cell receptor beta chains from one sample in a study of healthy donors' naive CD4 and CD8 T cells. TCRdb re-called the reads with MiXCR, one entry per CDR3 protein. The sample shows about 180,000 distinct CDR3 sequences, 65% to 80% of them seen only once. What was sequenced was naive CD4+ and CD8+ T cells sorted from blood, pooled from several donors. The receptors derive from a pool of human donors in good health; the sample pools cells from several healthy donors. Both conserved end residues are part of each CDR3. Each record gives: D gene, clone size, J gene, V gene, CDR3 DNA, CDR3 protein. The D gene is left open where the match is weak. Size is omitted from some rows. Given values are once, few, many or a class for expanded clones.

NA | once | TRBJ1-6 | TRBV6-5 | TGTGCCAGCAGTTACCAGGGACGGAAGAGCTCCTATAATTCACCCCTCCACTTT | CASSYQGRKSSYNSPLHF
TRBD1 | NA | TRBJ2-7 | TRBV27 | TGTGCCAGCTCGGGACAGCCGAGCTCCTACGAGCAGTACTTC | CASSGQPSSYEQYF
NA | NA | TRBJ2-1 | TRBV11-1 | TGTGCCAGCAGCTTAGTTCTCGGGCAGGCGGCTGAGCAGTTCTTC | CASSLVLGQAAEQFF
NA | NA | TRBJ1-6 | TRBV5-1 | TGCGCCAGCAGCTTGAATCGGGGTTTCGATTCACCCCTCCACTTT | CASSLNRGFDSPLHF
NA | NA | TRBJ2-3 | TRBV18 | TGTGCCAGCTCAAGCGGGCGGACCGAAACAGATACGCAGTATTTT | CASSSGRTETDTQYF
TRBD2 | NA | TRBJ2-5 | TRBV14 | TGTGCCAGCAGCCATTATCGACTAGCGGGAGTCAAAGAGACCCAGTACTTC | CASSHYRLAGVKETQYF
TRBD1 | NA | TRBJ1-2 | TRBV29-1 | TGCAGCGTTGATTTGAGACAGGGGGCGAAAGGCTACACCTTC | CSVDLRQGAKGYTF
NA | NA | TRBJ2-7 | TRBV27 | TGTGCCAGCAGTTTACTTCTAAACTACGAGCAGTACTTC | CASSLLLNYEQYF
TRBD1 | NA | TRBJ2-3 | TRBV29-1 | TGCAGCGTAGGACAGGGGGAAGATACGCAGTATTTT | CSVGQGEDTQYF
NA | NA | TRBJ1-6 | TRBV29-1 | TGCAGCGTTGAAGACCGGACAGAGTATAATTCACCCCTCCACTTT | CSVEDRTEYNSPLHF
TRBD2 | once | TRBJ2-2 | TRBV12-3/TRBV12-4 | TGTGCCAGCAGTTTAATAGCGGGATATGACACCGGGGAGCTGTTTTTT | CASSLIAGYDTGELFF
TRBD1 | once | TRBJ1-1 | TRBV6-5 | TGTGCCAGCAGTTCCGCCGGGACAGGGAACACTGAAGCTTTCTTT | CASSSAGTGNTEAFF
NA | NA | TRBJ2-2 | TRBV29-1 | TGCAGCGCTCTAAGCAGACCTGCCACCGGGGAGCTGTTTTTT | CSALSRPATGELFF
NA | NA | TRBJ1-6 | TRBV14 | TGTGCCAGCAGCCCGGTTTATACGTATTCACCCCTCCACTTT | CASSPVYTYSPLHF
NA | few | TRBJ2-1 | TRBV29-1 | TGCAGCGTCCCGTACTGGAATAATGAGCAGTTCTTC | CSVPYWNNEQFF
NA | once | TRBJ1-3 | TRBV13 | TGTGCCAGCAGCTTAGCCAGAAACACCATATATTTT | CASSLARNTIYF
NA | NA | TRBJ1-1 | TRBV20-1 | TGCAGTGCTGCCCGGACCGGCACTGAAGCTTTCTTT | CSAARTGTEAFF
NA | NA | TRBJ1-1 | TRBV10-3 | TGTGCCATCAGTGAGTCAGGGAGCTTCCTTGCGTTCTTT | CAISESGSFLAFF
TRBD2 | few | TRBJ2-1 | TRBV6-6 | TGTGCCAGCAGTCCGGGACTAGCGGTCCTTTCTGAGCAGTTCTTC | CASSPGLAVLSEQFF
NA | NA | TRBJ2-1 | TRBV13 | TGTGCCAGCACCCGGGGAGAGCGGTCCCCCTCCTACAATGAGCAGTTCTTC | CASTRGERSPSYNEQFF
NA | NA | TRBJ2-2 | TRBV2 | TGTGCCAGCAGTGACAGCAGGGCCGGGGAGCTGTTTTTT | CASSDSRAGELFF
NA | few | TRBJ1-1 | TRBV6-1 | TGTGCCAGCAGTATCGCAGGGGCGCAGCTTGAAGCTTTCTTT | CASSIAGAQLEAFF
TRBD1 | few | TRBJ2-7 | TRBV6-5 | TGTGCCAGCAGTTACTCGTATGGGACAGGGGGATACGAGCAGTACTTC | CASSYSYGTGGYEQYF
NA | NA | TRBJ2-7 | TRBV5-1 | TGCGCCAGCAGCTTGGCTTCCCAGAGGTACGAGCAGTACTTC | CASSLASQRYEQYF
TRBD1 | NA | TRBJ1-6 | TRBV30 | TGTGCCTGGAATTCGGGACAGGGTTTTTCACCCCTCCACTTT | CAWNSGQGFSPLHF
TRBD1 | NA | TRBJ2-3 | TRBV27 | TGTGCCAGCAGTTCCCGGACAGGGGGTAGCACAGATACGCAGTATTTT | CASSSRTGGSTDTQYF
TRBD1 | NA | TRBJ2-7 | TRBV19 | TGTGCCAGTAGTATTCTCGTGGACAGGGCTTACGGGCAGTACTTC | CASSILVDRAYGQYF